This T cell receptor beta chain was found in a study of blood T cell repertoires in COVID-19. Overall study: From T cells, B-cell-depleted T cells, or PBMCs came the material, which was cDNA or gDNA.

As originally analysed: Counts of nucleated cells, estimated from reference gene primer amplification, were obtained. The table came from immunoSEQ multiplex PCR; TCRdb's copy has only in-frame clones and leaves some out. That table gives V, J and clone size, and the DNA gave D and trimming. The sample carries 200,000 to 250,000 clones, about four fifths recorded once. This CDR3 has 19 residues. Germline loops: CDR1 LGHDT, CDR2 YNNKEL (reference sequence). The junction had 19 bases not matched to a gene; V was cut back by 0 bases and J by 7 bases. V usage is TRBV3-1 (or the pseudogene TRBV3-2) and J usage is TRBJ1-2, with TRBD1 matching 8 bases. The sequence was obtained from a woman aged 60-75 years with acute or convalescent COVID-19. The sequenced sample was peripheral blood. CDR3 sequence reads: CASSQDLRGSTGDRGGYTF. The CDR3 DNA sequence: TGTGCCAGCAGCCAAGATCTTCGGGGTTCGACAGGGGATCGTGGTGGCTACACCTTC.